Below are 17 T cell receptor beta chains sequenced from a single sample in a study of OX40 agonist ivuxolimab in advanced cancers. The repertoire was sequenced with immunoSEQ multiplex PCR; TCRdb's copy has only in-frame clones and lacks some. The table shows about 120,000 clones, with about 94% occurring only once. Sequencing was performed on CD4+ or CD8+ T cells sorted from blood, taken in a trial of the OX40 agonist ivuxolimab. These receptors originate from an adult with an advanced solid tumor such as melanoma, head and neck, liver or kidney cancer.

The chain uses TRBV19 and TRBJ1-1; D unclear. The CDR3 has 15 amino acids. V lost 0 bases, J lost 1 base, and 9 bases lay in between. In germline, CDR1 is LNHDA, CDR2 SQIVND (reference sequence). CDR3 nucleotides: TGTGCCAGTAGTATAGATACTTCACGGAACACTGAAGCTTTCTTT. This gives the protein CASSIDTSRNTEAFF.

This chain links TRBV4-1 with TRBJ1-2; no firm D call. This CDR3 is 16 amino acids long. Germline loops: CDR1 MGHRA, CDR2 YSYEKL. The V end lost 0 bases, the J end lost 4 bases, and 15 bases lay between the germline ends. The CDR3 sequence: CASSQEEAEPSYGYTF. CDR3 DNA sequence: TGCGCCAGCAGCCAAGAGGAGGCAGAACCTTCCTATGGCTACACCTTC.

This clone was detected once. The chain uses TRBV5-1 and TRBJ2-1; 9 bases align to TRBD1. This CDR3 contains 19 residues. V shed 0 bases and J 4 bases; nucleotides not matched to a gene: 14. Germline CDR1 and CDR2: SGHRS and YFSETQ. In nucleotides, the CDR3 is TGCGCCAGCAGCTTGGTCTCCCTTCGGGACAGGGATGGGTACAATGAGCAGTTCTTC. Residues: CASSLVSLRDRDGYNEQFF. The full variable domain, with the rest looked up from reference TRBV5-1 and TRBJ2-1, is KAGVTQTPRYLIKTRGQQVTLSCSPISGHRSVSWYQQTPGQGLQFLFEYFSETQRNKGNFPGRFSGRQFSNSRSEMNVSTLELGDSALYLCASSLVSLRDRDGYNEQFFGPGTRLTVL.

V is TRBV6-5 and J is TRBJ2-2; the D call may be TRBD1 or TRBD2 (5 bases each). Trimming took 5 bases from V and 0 from J, leaving 10 bases between them. Germline lookup yields CDR1 MNHEY and CDR2 SVGAGI. This CDR3 comprises 15 residues. This CDR3 is CASSPTGPNTGELFF. DNA of the CDR3: TGTGCCAGCAGTCCCACGGGACCGAACACCGGGGAGCTGTTTTTT.

The rearrangement joins TRBV2 to TRBJ1-4; no clear D gene. V lost 4 bases and J 7 bases, leaving 16 bases between the germline ends. This CDR3 comprises 15 residues. Looked up from germline, CDR1 is SNHLY and CDR2 is FYNNEI. CDR3 loop: CASSVLMDAVEKLFF. Written as DNA, the CDR3 is TGTGCCAGCAGTGTGCTCATGGACGCCGTTGAAAAACTGTTTTTT.

This sequence joins TRBV7-9 and TRBJ2-1, with 7 bases lining up with TRBD2. Trimming cost V 6 bases and J 6 bases; bases outside gene matches: 14. The CDR3 contains 16 residues. Germline CDR1 SEHNR, CDR2 FQNEAQ (reference sequence). CDR3 coding DNA: TGTGCCAGCAGACAAATTAGCGGGTCGAGGAGCAATGAGCAGTTCTTC. Translated, it gives CASRQISGSRSNEQFF.

The chain links TRBV4-1 to TRBJ2-5; 16 nucleotides align to TRBD2. In germline, CDR1 is MGHRA, CDR2 YSYEKL. V was clipped by 1 base and J by 2 bases; unmatched bases: 10. The CDR3 sequence is 20 residues long. This CDR3 reads CASSQVPGTSGRDPQETQYF. CDR3 bases: TGCGCCAGCAGCCAAGTCCCCGGGACTAGCGGGAGGGACCCTCAAGAGACCCAGTACTTC.

J is TRBJ1-1 and V is TRBV18; 8 nucleotides line up with TRBD1. V shed 4 bases and J 5 bases; nucleotides not matched to a gene: 9. This CDR3 comprises 15 residues. The germline V gene has CDR1 KGHSH and CDR2 LQKENI. The CDR3 nucleotides read TGTGCCAGCTCACTGGGTACAGGGGGTGTTACTGAAGCTTTCTTT. It yields the protein CASSLGTGGVTEAFF.

V gene TRBV6-1 combines with J gene TRBJ1-3; 8 positions agree with TRBD1. V lost 8 bases to trimming and J lost 4 bases; unmatched junction nucleotides: 7. This CDR3 is 14 amino acids long. Germline V gene data show CDR1 as MNHNS and CDR2 as SASEGT. CDR3 loop: CASGGTGRGNTIYF. CDR3 DNA sequence: TGTGCCAGCGGCGGGACAGGACGCGGAAACACCATATATTTT.

V and J are TRBV28 and TRBJ1-2, with a weak D call TRBD1 (5 bases). The length of the CDR3 is 13 residues. The V and J ends lost 6 bases and 7 bases respectively, with 15 bases between them. Germline V gene lookup returns CDR1 MDHEN and CDR2 SYDVKM. The CDR3 nucleotides are TGTGCCAGCAGATCAGGGAGTGTCGGTGGCTACACCTTC. Its translation: CASRSGSVGGYTF.

The genes are TRBV11-2 and TRBJ1-1, with D possibly TRBD1 on 6 matching bases. CDR3 length: 14 amino acids. Germline V CDR1 and CDR2: SGHAT, FQNNGV. V gave up 5 bases and J gave up 4 bases, with 14 bases separating them. In DNA form, the CDR3 reads TGTGCCAGCAGCCCCCCGGGGGCGGGCACTGAAGCTTTCTTT. Translated, it gives CASSPPGAGTEAFF. The whole variable domain, remainder taken from reference TRBV11-2 and TRBJ1-1, is EAGVAQSPRYKIIEKRQSVAFWCNPISGHATLYWYQQILGQGPKLLIQFQNNGVVDDSQLPKDRFSAERLKGVDSTLKIQPAKLEDSAVYLCASSPPGAGTEAFFGQGTRLTVV.

The J gene is TRBJ1-2, the V gene TRBV2, with 7 bases identical to TRBD1. The germline V gene has CDR1 SNHLY and CDR2 FYNNEI. The length of the CDR3 is 15 residues. V shed 5 bases, J shed 7 bases, and the junction held 13 bases outside the gene matches. For the CDR3, the DNA is TGTGCCAGCAGTTTCCATACAGGGGAGGGTCGTGGCTACACCTTC. Protein: CASSFHTGEGRGYTF.

The chain combines TRBV15 with TRBJ1-5; possibly TRBD1 for D (5 bases). From germline, CDR1 is LNHNV and CDR2 YYDKDF (reference sequence). The CDR3 contains 14 residues. The V and J ends lost 1 base and 3 bases respectively, with 7 bases between them. The CDR3 nucleotides are TGTGCCACCAGCAGAGGGGGGAACAATCAGCCCCAGCATTTT. Residues: CATSRGGNNQPQHF.

The chain joins TRBV5-8 to TRBJ2-7, with D unresolved. Germline assignment: CDR1 SGHTS and CDR2 YDEGEE. V lost 5 bases, J lost 0 bases, and 12 bases lay in between. The CDR3 is 14 residues long. The CDR3 bases are TGTGCCAGCAGACCGGGTCCGAGCTCCTACGAGCAGTACTTC. It encodes CASRPGPSSYEQYF.

The CDR3 bases are TGTGCCAGCAGCTTAGGGGTCGGCTCTGGGGCCAACGTCCTGACTTTC. It yields the protein CASSLGVGSGANVLTF. The chain is built from TRBV11-3 and TRBJ2-6; D ambiguous. With 1 base removed from V and 0 bases from J, the gap between germline ends came to 7 bases. Germline CDR1 reads SGHNT; CDR2 reads YENEEA. The CDR3 is 16 residues long.

V gene TRBV18 combines with J gene TRBJ1-6; the D is unclear. The CDR3 has 14 amino acids. The germline V gene encodes CDR1 KGHSH and CDR2 LQKENI. Trimming left V 6 bases short and J 0 bases short, with 6 bases between. DNA of the CDR3: TGTGCCAGCTCGGGGAGCTCCTATAATTCACCCCTCCACTTT. Translating it yields CASSGSSYNSPLHF.

CDR3: CASSYSDRGTEAFF. In nucleotides, the CDR3 is TGTGCCAGCAGTTACTCTGACAGGGGCACTGAAGCTTTCTTT. This sequence joins TRBV6-5 and TRBJ1-1; 8 nucleotides match TRBD1. Germline V CDR1 and CDR2: MNHEY, SVGAGI. With V trimmed by 0 bases and J by 4 bases, 1 base remained unmatched. This CDR3 spans 14 amino acids.